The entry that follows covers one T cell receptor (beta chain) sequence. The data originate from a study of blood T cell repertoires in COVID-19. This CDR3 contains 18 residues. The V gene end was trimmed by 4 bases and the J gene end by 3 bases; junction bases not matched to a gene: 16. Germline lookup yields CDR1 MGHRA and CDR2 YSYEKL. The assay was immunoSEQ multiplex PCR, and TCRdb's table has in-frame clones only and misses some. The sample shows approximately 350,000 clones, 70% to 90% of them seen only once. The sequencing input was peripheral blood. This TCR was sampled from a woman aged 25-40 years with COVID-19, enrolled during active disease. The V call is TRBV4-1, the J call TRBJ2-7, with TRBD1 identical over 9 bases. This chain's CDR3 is CASSPGESRDRVDYEQYF. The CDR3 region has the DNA TGCGCCAGCAGCCCCGGCGAATCCCGGGACAGGGTGGACTACGAGCAGTACTTC.